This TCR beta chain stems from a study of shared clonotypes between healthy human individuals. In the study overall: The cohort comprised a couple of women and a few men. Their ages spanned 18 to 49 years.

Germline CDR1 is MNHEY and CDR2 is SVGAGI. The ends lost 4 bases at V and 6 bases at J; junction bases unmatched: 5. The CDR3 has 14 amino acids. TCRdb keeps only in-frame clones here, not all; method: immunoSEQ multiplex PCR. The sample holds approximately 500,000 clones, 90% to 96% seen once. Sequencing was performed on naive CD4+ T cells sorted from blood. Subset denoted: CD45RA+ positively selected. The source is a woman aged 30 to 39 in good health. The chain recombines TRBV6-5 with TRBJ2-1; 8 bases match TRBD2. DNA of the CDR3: TGTGCCAGCAGTTTAGCGGGAAAATTCAATGAGCAGTTCTTC. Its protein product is CASSLAGKFNEQFF.